The 30 T cell receptor beta chains listed next were all sequenced from one sample in a study of blood T cell repertoires in COVID-19. Assay used: immunoSEQ multiplex PCR; TCRdb lists only in-frame clones, some missing. Altogether 200,000 to 250,000 clones are present, roughly four fifths being singletons, with the ten largest covering under 2%. The sequencing sample was made of PBMCs or T cells enriched from blood (not recorded which). All receptors derive from a man in his 60s who had recovered from COVID-19.

The J gene is TRBJ2-5, the V gene TRBV12-3 or TRBV12-4, with no clear D. The CDR3 runs to 13 residues. Trimming removed 3 bases from V and 2 bases from J, with 7 bases in between. CDR3: CASSFYSQETQYF. The CDR3 region has the DNA TGTGCCAGCAGTTTTTACAGTCAAGAGACCCAGTACTTC.

The chain couples TRBV27 to TRBJ1-2, with 7 nucleotides matching TRBD1. V was pared by 3 bases and J by 0 bases, with 10 bases of the junction left unmatched. Germline loops: CDR1 MNHEY, CDR2 SMNVEV (reference sequence). This CDR3 comprises 17 residues. CDR3 nucleotides: TGTGCCAGCAGTTTGTGGGCAGGGGGTCGGACTAACTATGGCTACACCTTC. Amino acid sequence: CASSLWAGGRTNYGYTF.

The rearrangement uses TRBV7-9 and TRBJ1-6; 7 bases align to TRBD1. Per germline, CDR1 SEHNR and CDR2 FQNEAQ (reference sequence). J lost 10 bases, V lost 5 bases, and 8 bases had no gene match. The CDR3 has 14 amino acids. The CDR3 loop reads CASSVDRVRSPLHF. CDR3 nucleotide sequence: TGTGCCAGCAGCGTCGACAGGGTTCGATCACCCCTCCACTTT.

This CDR3 reads CASSYRLNEKLFF. CDR3 in DNA: TGTGCCAGCAGTTACAGGCTTAATGAAAAACTGTTTTTT. The V gene is TRBV4-2, the J gene TRBJ1-4; D is possibly TRBD1 (5 bases). The CDR3 totals 13 residues. The germline V gene has CDR1 LGHNA and CDR2 YNFKEQ. Trimming pared 6 bases from V and 4 bases from J, leaving 9 bases between.

This clone was picked up one time. V usage is TRBV6-5 and J usage is TRBJ1-1; tentatively, D is TRBD1 (5 bases). There are 15 residues in the CDR3. The V end was cut by 6 bases, the J end by 3 bases, with 17 bases between. Looked up from germline, CDR1 is MNHEY and CDR2 is SVGAGI. The CDR3 sequence is CASSSGGGWDTEAFF. Written as DNA, the CDR3 is TGTGCCAGCAGCAGCGGGGGGGGTTGGGACACTGAAGCTTTCTTT.

The rearrangement joins TRBV7-2 to TRBJ1-1; 7 bases align to TRBD1. From germline, CDR1 is SGHTA and CDR2 FQGNSA. J was trimmed by 3 bases and V by 6 bases; bases with no gene match: 10. This CDR3 comprises 15 residues. The CDR3 spells CASRSNQGGYTEAFF. As DNA, the CDR3 is TGTGCCAGCAGATCAAACCAAGGGGGCTACACTGAAGCTTTCTTT.

The V and J genes are TRBV6-6 and TRBJ2-2, with D uncertain. Trimming took off 5 bases at V and 7 bases at J, with 11 bases between the two ends. The germline CDR1 and CDR2 sequences are MNHNY and SVGAGI (reference sequence). The CDR3 contains 13 residues. Written as DNA, the CDR3 is TGTGCCAGCAGTCGACCACAGAACGGGGAGCTGTTTTTT. Protein sequence: CASSRPQNGELFF.

This chain links TRBV9 with TRBJ2-2, with TRBD2 matching 8 bases. Germline V lookup: CDR1 SGDLS, CDR2 YYNGEE. This CDR3 is built from 17 residues. Trimming at V came to 0 bases and at J to 6 bases, leaving 10 bases not matched to a gene. The CDR3: CASSVEAASGLSGELFF. In nucleotides, the CDR3 is TGTGCCAGCAGCGTAGAAGCGGCTAGCGGGTTGTCCGGGGAGCTGTTTTTT. Supplemented by reference TRBV9 and TRBJ2-2, the full variable domain reads DSGVTQTPKHLITATGQRVTLRCSPRSGDLSVYWYQQSLDQGLQFLIQYYNGEERAKGNILERFSAQQFPDLHSELNLSSLELGDSALYFCASSVEAASGLSGELFFGEGSRLTVL.

The count of this clone is one. CDR3 region: CASSLVPPERGYTF. CDR3 sequence (DNA): TGCGCCAGCAGCTTGGTTCCACCCGAGCGGGGCTACACCTTC. J is TRBJ1-2 and V is TRBV5-1; unclear D gene. This CDR3 contains 14 residues. Germline V gene data show CDR1 as SGHRS and CDR2 as YFSETQ. Trimming cost V 0 bases and J 8 bases, with 14 bases left between them.

The gene calls are TRBV5-4 and TRBJ2-7, with D unclear. The germline V gene has CDR1 SGHNT and CDR2 YYREEE (reference sequence). V lost 2 bases to trimming and J lost 0 bases, with 9 bases between them. There are 14 residues in the CDR3. This chain's CDR3 is CASSFERSSYEQYF. CDR3 in DNA: TGTGCCAGCAGCTTTGAGAGGAGCTCCTACGAGCAGTACTTC. Complete variable domain (other parts from reference TRBV5-4 and TRBJ2-7): ETGVTQSPTHLIKTRGQQVTLRCSSQSGHNTVSWYQQALGQGPQFIFQYYREEENGRGNFPPRFSGLQFPNYSSELNVNALELDDSALYLCASSFERSSYEQYFGPGTRLTVT.

This clone came up once. The J gene is TRBJ2-1, the V gene TRBV5-5; D call uncertain. Germline V lookup: CDR1 SGHKS, CDR2 YYEKEE (reference sequence). V lost 4 bases and J 3 bases, leaving 11 bases between the germline ends. There are 14 residues in the CDR3. The CDR3 spells CASSLDTFYNEQFF. CDR3 sequence (DNA): TGTGCCAGCAGCCTCGACACCTTCTACAATGAGCAGTTCTTC.

The chain combines TRBV19 with TRBJ2-7, with a weak D call TRBD2 (6 bases). Looked up from germline, CDR1 is LNHDA and CDR2 is SQIVND (reference sequence). This CDR3 is 15 amino acids long. The V end lost 4 bases, the J end lost 0 bases, and 13 bases lay between the germline ends. CDR3 loop: CASSTPSEGSYEQYF. The CDR3 region has the DNA TGTGCCAGTAGTACCCCTTCGGAGGGCTCCTACGAGCAGTACTTC.

The chain carries TRBV4-1 and TRBJ2-7, with TRBD1 identical over 8 bases. Per germline, CDR1 MGHRA and CDR2 YSYEKL. The CDR3 covers 16 residues. The J segment lost 0 bases and the V segment lost 1 base, leaving 5 bases of the junction unmatched. CDR3 region: CASSQGADRVSYEQYF. The CDR3 nucleotides read TGCGCCAGCAGCCAAGGGGCGGACAGGGTCTCCTACGAGCAGTACTTC.

Only one count was recorded for this clone. V usage is TRBV11-2 and J usage is TRBJ1-1, with D uncertain. This CDR3 contains 20 residues. V was trimmed by 0 bases and J by 0 bases, leaving 23 bases between them. CDR1 is SGHAT and CDR2 is FQNNGV in the germline V gene. The CDR3 reads CASSLDASTFRLSVNTEAFF. In DNA, the CDR3 is TGTGCCAGCAGCTTAGATGCCTCTACCTTCAGGCTCTCGGTGAACACTGAAGCTTTCTTT.

This clone appeared a few times. One end of the junction fails to match germline, which may point to a read error. V gene TRBV5-6 combines with J gene TRBJ2-7; TRBD2 might be the D (5 bases). This CDR3 is built from 12 residues. CDR1 is SGHDT, CDR2 YYEEEE, per germline. The CDR3 DNA sequence: TGTGCCAGCAGCTTGGCCGGAGGACGCACTACGTTC. It yields the protein CASSLAGGRTTF.

The chain recombines TRBV10-3 with TRBJ2-5; 10 bases map to TRBD1. V lost 6 bases, J lost 5 bases, and 6 bases stayed unmatched. This CDR3 region has 14 residues. Germline assignment: CDR1 ENHRY and CDR2 SYGVKD. The CDR3 DNA is TGTGCCATCAGCTCCGGGACAGGGGATGAGACCCAGTACTTC. This sequence encodes CAISSGTGDETQYF.

J is TRBJ1-4 and V is TRBV19; TRBD1 aligns across 9 bases. CDR1 is LNHDA, CDR2 SQIVND, per germline (reference sequence). CDR3 size: 15 residues. Germline trimming cut 6 bases from V and 5 bases from J; bases unmatched to any gene: 7. In nucleotides, the CDR3 is TGTGCCAGTAGGGAGACAGGGGGAGAAAATGAAAAACTGTTTTTT. Amino acids: CASRETGGENEKLFF.

This rearrangement joins TRBV29-1 to TRBJ1-3, with D possibly TRBD1 on 5 matching bases. The germline V and J ends were trimmed by 6 bases and 3 bases, with 15 bases remaining between them. This CDR3 contains 14 residues. The germline gives CDR1 SQVTM, CDR2 ANQGSEA. The CDR3 sequence: CSVKIGVGGNTIYF. The CDR3 DNA is TGCAGCGTGAAGATAGGGGTCGGTGGAAACACCATATATTTT.

The chain links TRBV25-1 to TRBJ1-6; TRBD1 aligns across 7 bases. The junction had 5 bases not matched to a gene; V was cut back by 6 bases and J by 9 bases. There are 13 residues in the CDR3. CDR1 is MGHDK, CDR2 SYGVNS, per germline. CDR3 protein: CASRGQPASPLHF. The CDR3, as DNA: TGTGCCAGCAGGGGACAGCCGGCTTCACCCCTCCACTTT.

This clone was detected a few times. J is TRBJ1-5 and V is TRBV7-9; D is unresolved. Trimming took off 2 bases at V and 0 bases at J, with 11 bases between the two ends. CDR1 is SEHNR and CDR2 is FQNEAQ in the germline V gene (reference sequence). The CDR3 consists of 16 residues. The CDR3: CASSLSSGNSNQPQHF. CDR3 bases: TGTGCCAGCAGCTTATCATCGGGAAATAGCAATCAGCCCCAGCATTTT.

V and J are TRBV30 and TRBJ1-4, with D possibly TRBD1 on 6 matching bases. Germline loops: CDR1 GTSNPN, CDR2 SVGIG (reference sequence). V lost 0 bases and J lost 8, with 10 bases in between. This CDR3 is 13 amino acids long. CDR3 coding DNA: TGTGCCTGGAGTGTACGGGGGGCAGAAAAACTGTTTTTT. Protein sequence: CAWSVRGAEKLFF.

The rearrangement links TRBV19 to TRBJ1-1; 9 bases align to TRBD1. Germline V gives CDR1 LNHDA, CDR2 SQIVND (reference sequence). J lost 1 base, V lost 4 bases, and 7 bases had no gene match. CDR3 length: 16 amino acids. Here the CDR3 DNA reads TGTGCCAGTAGTACTCGGACAGGGGCCGCGAACACTGAAGCTTTCTTT. It is translated as CASSTRTGAANTEAFF.

The J gene is TRBJ1-4, the V gene TRBV7-9; TRBD1 matches 7 bases. The CDR3 length is 15 residues. Trimming cost V 5 bases and J 0 bases; bases outside gene matches: 3. CDR1 SEHNR and CDR2 FQNEAQ come from the germline V gene (reference sequence). The CDR3 protein is CASSATGTTNEKLFF. In nucleotides, the CDR3 is TGTGCCAGCAGCGCGACAGGGACAACTAATGAAAAACTGTTTTTT.

This clone was seen a handful of times. V and J are TRBV27 and TRBJ2-2; D ambiguous. V was shortened by 2 bases and J by 3 bases, with 7 bases between the two germline ends. The CDR3 is 14 residues long. Germline CDR1 is MNHEY and CDR2 is SMNVEV (reference sequence). The CDR3 coding sequence is TGTGCCAGCAGTTTAATGTCAGACACCGGGGAGCTGTTTTTT. It codes for CASSLMSDTGELFF.

The chain joins TRBV6-2 or TRBV6-3 to TRBJ1-4; 7 bases are shared with TRBD1. This CDR3 contains 15 residues. Germline CDR1 reads MNHEY; CDR2 reads SVGEGT. Unmatched junction bases numbered 9, after V lost 4 bases and J lost 7 bases. The CDR3 loop reads CASSSKGQPGEKLFF. DNA of the CDR3: TGTGCCAGCAGTTCCAAGGGACAGCCAGGTGAAAAACTGTTTTTT.

The V gene is TRBV11-2, the J gene TRBJ2-7; TRBD1 matches at 11 bases. This CDR3 region has 15 residues. Trimming cost V 4 bases and J 6 bases; bases outside gene matches: 8. Germline CDR1 and CDR2: SGHAT and FQNNGV. This CDR3 reads CASSYIRGTGGEQYF. The CDR3 DNA follows: TGTGCCAGCAGCTACATAAGGGGGACAGGGGGCGAGCAGTACTTC.

The genes are TRBV7-6 and TRBJ1-2; tentatively, D is TRBD1 (5 bases). From germline, CDR1 is SGHVS and CDR2 FNYEAQ. V lost 1 base and J lost 1, with 16 bases in between. The CDR3 runs to 17 residues. The CDR3 is CASSLVQGGSGNYGYTF. Written as DNA, the CDR3 is TGTGCCAGCAGCTTAGTTCAGGGAGGGTCGGGTAACTATGGCTACACCTTC.

The chain is built from TRBV6-5 and TRBJ1-2; possible D gene TRBD1, 5 bases. V dropped 0 bases and J dropped 10 bases, with 9 bases sitting between them. CDR1 and CDR2 (germline): MNHEY, SVGAGI. The length of the CDR3 is 12 residues. The CDR3 loop is CASSYSGGSYTF. DNA of the CDR3: TGTGCCAGCAGTTACTCGGGGGGGTCCTACACCTTC.

The chain carries TRBV18 and TRBJ1-1; 9 positions agree with TRBD1. V lost 8 bases to trimming and J lost 1 base; unmatched junction nucleotides: 2. CDR1 is KGHSH, CDR2 LQKENI, per germline. The CDR3 totals 13 residues. CDR3 loop: CASAQGANTEAFF. The CDR3 nucleotides are TGTGCCAGCGCACAGGGGGCGAACACTGAAGCTTTCTTT.

The chain recombines TRBV20-1 with TRBJ2-1; 10 nucleotides agree with TRBD1. The CDR3 runs 14 residues. The V gene's germline CDR1 is DFQATT and CDR2 SNEGSKA (reference sequence). The V and J ends lost 3 bases and 9 bases, in that order; junction bases with no gene match: 8. DNA of the CDR3: TGCAGTGCTAGTTGGGACAGGGGTATGGGTGAGCAGTTCTTC. It encodes CSASWDRGMGEQFF.